The clone carrying this TCR beta chain was seen once. This sample is part of a study of glioma-infiltrating T cells after dendritic cell vaccination. Study-level background: Between about 2003 and 2013, patients got autologous tumor lysate-pulsed dendritic cell vaccines. Autologous tumor lysate was loaded overnight onto monocyte-derived dendritic cells grown about 7 days with IL-4 and GM-CSF.

TCRdb keeps only in-frame clones here, not all; method: immunoSEQ multiplex PCR. The sample lists 110,000 or so clones; 90% were seen once. Documented time point: after dendritic cell vaccination, including at tumor progression/relapse. None of the glioblastoma patients had an isocitrate dehydrogenase mutation. PBMC sampling occurred before vaccination, two weeks after the third dose, and at progression. The CDR3 spans 15 residues. In germline, CDR1 is SGHTA, CDR2 FQGNSA. The V and J genes are TRBV7-2 and TRBJ2-5; 7 bases map to TRBD2. The DNA end lines up better with TRBJ2-7; the J call may be wrong. The sequence derives from a human donor with glioblastoma. Sample: blood, taken after dendritic cell vaccination. The CDR3 sequence is CASSRAAGVPYEQYF. For the CDR3, the DNA is TGTGCCAGCAGCCGAGCTGCGGGGGTCCCCTACGAGCAGTACTTC.